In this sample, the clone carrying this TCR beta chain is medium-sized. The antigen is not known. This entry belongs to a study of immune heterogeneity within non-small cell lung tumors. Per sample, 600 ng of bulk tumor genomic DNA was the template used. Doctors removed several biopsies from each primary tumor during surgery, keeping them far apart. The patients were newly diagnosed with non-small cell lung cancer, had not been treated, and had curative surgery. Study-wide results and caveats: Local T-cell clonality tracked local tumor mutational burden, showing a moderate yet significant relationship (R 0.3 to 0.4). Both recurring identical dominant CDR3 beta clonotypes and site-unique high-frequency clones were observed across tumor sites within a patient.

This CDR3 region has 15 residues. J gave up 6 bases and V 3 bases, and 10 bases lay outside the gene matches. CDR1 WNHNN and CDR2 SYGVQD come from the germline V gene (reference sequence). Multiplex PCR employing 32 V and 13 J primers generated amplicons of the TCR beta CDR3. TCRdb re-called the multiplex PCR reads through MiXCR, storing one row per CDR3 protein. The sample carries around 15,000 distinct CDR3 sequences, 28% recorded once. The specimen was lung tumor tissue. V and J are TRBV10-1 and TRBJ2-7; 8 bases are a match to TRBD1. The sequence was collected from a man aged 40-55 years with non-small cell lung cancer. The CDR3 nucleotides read TGCGCCAGCAGTGACTTTAGGGGACAGGCTCGCGAGCAGTACTTC. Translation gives CASSDFRGQAREQYF.